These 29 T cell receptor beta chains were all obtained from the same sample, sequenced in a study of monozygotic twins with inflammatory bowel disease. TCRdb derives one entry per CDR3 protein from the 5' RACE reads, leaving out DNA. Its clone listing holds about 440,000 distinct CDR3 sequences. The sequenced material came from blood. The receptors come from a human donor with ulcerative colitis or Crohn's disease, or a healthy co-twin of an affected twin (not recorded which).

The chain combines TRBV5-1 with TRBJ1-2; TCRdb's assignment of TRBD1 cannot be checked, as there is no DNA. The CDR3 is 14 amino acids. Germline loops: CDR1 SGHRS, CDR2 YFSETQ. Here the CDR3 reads CASSQGQDLYGYTF.

CDR3 in amino acids: CSAGNLAGKTDTQYF. The gene calls are TRBV20-1 and TRBJ2-3; TCRdb designates TRBD2, a call that cannot be tested without DNA. Germline values: CDR1 DFQATT, CDR2 SNEGSKA (reference sequence). The CDR3 covers 15 residues.

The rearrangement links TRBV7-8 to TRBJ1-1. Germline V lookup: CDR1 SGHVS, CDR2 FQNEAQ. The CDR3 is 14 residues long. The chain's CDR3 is CASSLSYQNTEAFF.

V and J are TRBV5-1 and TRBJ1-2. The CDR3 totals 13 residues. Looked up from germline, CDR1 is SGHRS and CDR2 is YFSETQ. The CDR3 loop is CASSLGVTYGYTF.

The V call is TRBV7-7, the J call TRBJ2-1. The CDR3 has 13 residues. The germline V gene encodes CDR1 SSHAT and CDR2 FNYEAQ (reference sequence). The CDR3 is CASSLIENNEQFF.

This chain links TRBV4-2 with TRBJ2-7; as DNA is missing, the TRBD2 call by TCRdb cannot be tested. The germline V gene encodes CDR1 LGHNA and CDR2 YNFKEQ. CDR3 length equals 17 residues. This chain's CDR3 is CASSHPSLAGGSYEQYF.

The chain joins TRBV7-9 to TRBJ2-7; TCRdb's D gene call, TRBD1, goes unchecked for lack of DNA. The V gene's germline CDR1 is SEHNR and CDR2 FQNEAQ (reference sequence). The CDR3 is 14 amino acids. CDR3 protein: CASSGPDRKYEQYF.

CDR3 sequence: CSAEGQGLHGYTF. This chain connects TRBV29-1 to TRBJ1-2; TCRdb's assignment of TRBD1 cannot be checked, as there is no DNA. This CDR3 region has 13 residues. The germline CDR1 and CDR2 sequences are SQVTM and ANQGSEA.

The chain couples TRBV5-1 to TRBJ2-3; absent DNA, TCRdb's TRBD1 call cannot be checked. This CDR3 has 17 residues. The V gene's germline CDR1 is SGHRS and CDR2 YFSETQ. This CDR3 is CASSPSRQGMSTDTQYF.

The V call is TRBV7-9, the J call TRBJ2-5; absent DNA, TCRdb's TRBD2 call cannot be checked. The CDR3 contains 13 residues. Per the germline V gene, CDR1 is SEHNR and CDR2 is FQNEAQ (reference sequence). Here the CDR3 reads CASSFPGLETQYF.

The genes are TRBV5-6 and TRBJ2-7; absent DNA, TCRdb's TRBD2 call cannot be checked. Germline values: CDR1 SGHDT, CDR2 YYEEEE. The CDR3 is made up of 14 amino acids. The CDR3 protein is CASSLVVAGYEQYF. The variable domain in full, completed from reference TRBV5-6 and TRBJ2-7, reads DAGVTQSPTHLIKTRGQQVTLRCSPKSGHDTVSWYQQALGQGPQFIFQYYEEEERQRGNFPDRFSGHQFPNYSSELNVNALLLGDSALYLCASSLVVAGYEQYFGPGTRLTVT.

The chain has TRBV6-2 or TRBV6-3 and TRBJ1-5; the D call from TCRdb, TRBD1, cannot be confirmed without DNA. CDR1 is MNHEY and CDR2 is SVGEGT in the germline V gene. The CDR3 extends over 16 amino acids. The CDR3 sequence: CASSYFDRGQDQPQHF.

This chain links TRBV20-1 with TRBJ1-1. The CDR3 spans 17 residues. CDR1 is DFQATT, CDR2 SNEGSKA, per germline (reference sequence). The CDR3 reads CSARDLRRGPLATEAFF.

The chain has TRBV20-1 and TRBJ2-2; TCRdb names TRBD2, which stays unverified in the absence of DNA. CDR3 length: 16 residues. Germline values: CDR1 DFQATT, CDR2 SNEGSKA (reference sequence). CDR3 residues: CSARSSGGPWTGELFF.

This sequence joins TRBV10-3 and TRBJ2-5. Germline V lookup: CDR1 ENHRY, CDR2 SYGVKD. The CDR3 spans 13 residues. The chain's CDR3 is CAIRIQNQETQYF.

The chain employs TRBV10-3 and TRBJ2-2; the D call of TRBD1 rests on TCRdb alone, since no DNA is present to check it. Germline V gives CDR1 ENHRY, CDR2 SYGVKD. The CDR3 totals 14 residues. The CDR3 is CAIAGQMNTGELFF.

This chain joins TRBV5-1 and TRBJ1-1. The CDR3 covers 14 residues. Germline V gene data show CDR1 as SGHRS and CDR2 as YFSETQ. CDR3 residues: CASSFAEMNTEAFF.

The chain's CDR3 is CASSQVQGGGDYGYTF. This chain connects TRBV4-2 to TRBJ1-2; TCRdb gives TRBD1 as the D gene, but with no DNA this cannot be confirmed. Germline V lookup: CDR1 LGHNA, CDR2 YNFKEQ. CDR3 size: 16 residues.

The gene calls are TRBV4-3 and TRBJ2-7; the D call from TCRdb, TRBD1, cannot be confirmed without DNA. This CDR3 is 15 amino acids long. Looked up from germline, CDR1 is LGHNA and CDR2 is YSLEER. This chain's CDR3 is CASSQDRRVMGEQYF.

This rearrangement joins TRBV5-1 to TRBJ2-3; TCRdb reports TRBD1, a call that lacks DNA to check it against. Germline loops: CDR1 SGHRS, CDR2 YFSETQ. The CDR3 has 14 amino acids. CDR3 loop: CASSLTGLADTQYF.

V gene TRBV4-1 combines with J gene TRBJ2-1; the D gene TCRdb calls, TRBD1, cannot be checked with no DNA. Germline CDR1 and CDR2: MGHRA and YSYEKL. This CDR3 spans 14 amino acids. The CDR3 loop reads CASSQDIQGNEQFF.

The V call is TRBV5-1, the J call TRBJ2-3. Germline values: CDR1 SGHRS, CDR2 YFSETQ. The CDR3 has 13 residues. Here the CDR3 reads CASSLREGDTQYF.

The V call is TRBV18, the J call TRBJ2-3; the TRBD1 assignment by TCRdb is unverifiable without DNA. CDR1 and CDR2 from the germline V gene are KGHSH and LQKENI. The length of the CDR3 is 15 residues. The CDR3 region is CASSPQKGGTDTQYF.

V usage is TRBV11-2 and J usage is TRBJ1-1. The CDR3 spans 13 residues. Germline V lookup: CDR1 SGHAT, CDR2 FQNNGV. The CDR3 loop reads CASSPIKEGKAFF.

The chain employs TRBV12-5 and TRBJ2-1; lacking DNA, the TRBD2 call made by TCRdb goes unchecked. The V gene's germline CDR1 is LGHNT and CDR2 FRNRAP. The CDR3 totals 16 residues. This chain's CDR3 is CASGLVLGSGGNEQFF.

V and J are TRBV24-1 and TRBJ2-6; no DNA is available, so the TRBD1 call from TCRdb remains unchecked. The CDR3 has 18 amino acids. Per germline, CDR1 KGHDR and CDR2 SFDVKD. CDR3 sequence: CATSPSRTGVAGANVLTF.

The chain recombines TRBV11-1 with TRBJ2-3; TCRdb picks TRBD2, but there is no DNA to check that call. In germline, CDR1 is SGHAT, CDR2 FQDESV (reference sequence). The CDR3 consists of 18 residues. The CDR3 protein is CASSPGTSGAQTADTQYF.

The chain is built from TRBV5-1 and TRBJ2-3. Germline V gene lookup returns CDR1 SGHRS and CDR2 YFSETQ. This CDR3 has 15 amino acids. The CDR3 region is CASSTVTRSTDTQYF. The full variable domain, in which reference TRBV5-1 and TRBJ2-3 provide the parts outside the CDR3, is KAGVTQTPRYLIKTRGQQVTLSCSPISGHRSVSWYQQTPGQGLQFLFEYFSETQRNKGNFPGRFSGRQFSNSRSEMNVSTLELGDSALYLCASSTVTRSTDTQYFGPGTRLTVL.

The CDR3 spells CASRGLAGAPDTQYF. This rearrangement joins TRBV5-1 to TRBJ2-3; TCRdb selects TRBD2, and the lack of DNA leaves this call unchecked. CDR1 is SGHRS and CDR2 is YFSETQ in the germline V gene. This CDR3 has 15 residues.